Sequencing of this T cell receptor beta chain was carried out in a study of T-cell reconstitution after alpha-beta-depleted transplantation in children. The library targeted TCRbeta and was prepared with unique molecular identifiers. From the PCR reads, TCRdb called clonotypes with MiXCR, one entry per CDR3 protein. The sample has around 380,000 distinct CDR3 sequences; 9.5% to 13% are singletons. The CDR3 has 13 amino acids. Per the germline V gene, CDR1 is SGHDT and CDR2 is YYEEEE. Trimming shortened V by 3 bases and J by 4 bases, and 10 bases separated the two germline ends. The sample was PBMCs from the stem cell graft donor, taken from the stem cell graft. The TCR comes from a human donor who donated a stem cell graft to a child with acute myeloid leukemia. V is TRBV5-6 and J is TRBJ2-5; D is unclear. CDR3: CASSSPGPETQYF. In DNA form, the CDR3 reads TGTGCCAGCAGCTCGCCGGGTCCAGAGACCCAGTACTTC.